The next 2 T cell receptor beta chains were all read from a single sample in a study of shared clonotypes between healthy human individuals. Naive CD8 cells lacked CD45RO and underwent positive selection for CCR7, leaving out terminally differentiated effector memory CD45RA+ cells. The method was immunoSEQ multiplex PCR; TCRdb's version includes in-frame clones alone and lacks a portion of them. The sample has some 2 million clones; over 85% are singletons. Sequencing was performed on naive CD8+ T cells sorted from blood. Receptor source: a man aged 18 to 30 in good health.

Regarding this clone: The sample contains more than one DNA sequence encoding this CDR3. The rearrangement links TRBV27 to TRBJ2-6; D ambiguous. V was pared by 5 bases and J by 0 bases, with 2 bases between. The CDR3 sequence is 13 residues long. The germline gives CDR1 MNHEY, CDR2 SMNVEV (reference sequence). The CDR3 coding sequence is TGTGCCAGCAGTCCCTCTGGGGCCAACGTCCTGACTTTC. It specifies CASSPSGANVLTF. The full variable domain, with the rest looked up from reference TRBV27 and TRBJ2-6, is EAQVTQNPRYLITVTGKKLTVTCSQNMNHEYMSWYRQDPGLGLRQIYYSMNVEVTDKGDVPEGYKVSRKEKRNFPLILESPSPNQTSLYFCASSPSGANVLTFGAGSRLTVL.

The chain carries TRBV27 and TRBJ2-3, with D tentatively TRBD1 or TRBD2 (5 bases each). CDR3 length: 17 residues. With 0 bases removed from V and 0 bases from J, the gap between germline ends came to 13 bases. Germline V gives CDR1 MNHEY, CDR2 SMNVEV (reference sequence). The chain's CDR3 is CASSLSGTLWSTDTQYF. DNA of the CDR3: TGTGCCAGCAGTTTATCCGGGACCCTATGGAGCACAGATACGCAGTATTTT.